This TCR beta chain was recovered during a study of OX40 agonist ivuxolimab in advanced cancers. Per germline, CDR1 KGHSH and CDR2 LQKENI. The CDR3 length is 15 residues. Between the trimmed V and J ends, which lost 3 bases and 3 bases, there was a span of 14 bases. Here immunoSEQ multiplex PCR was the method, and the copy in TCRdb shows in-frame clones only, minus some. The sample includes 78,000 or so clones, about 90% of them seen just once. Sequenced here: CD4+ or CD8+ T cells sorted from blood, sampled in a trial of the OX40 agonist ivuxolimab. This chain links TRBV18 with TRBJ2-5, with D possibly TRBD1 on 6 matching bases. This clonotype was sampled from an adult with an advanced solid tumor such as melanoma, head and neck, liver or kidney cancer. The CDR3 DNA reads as TGTGCCAGCTCACCGACGAGTAACAGGGAAGAGACCCAGTACTTC. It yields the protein CASSPTSNREETQYF.